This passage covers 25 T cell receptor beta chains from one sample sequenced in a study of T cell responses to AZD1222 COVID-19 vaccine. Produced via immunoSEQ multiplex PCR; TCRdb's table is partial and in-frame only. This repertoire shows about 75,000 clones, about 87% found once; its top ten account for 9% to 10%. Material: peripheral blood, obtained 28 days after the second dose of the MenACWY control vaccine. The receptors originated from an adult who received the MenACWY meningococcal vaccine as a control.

The CDR3 nucleotides are TGTGCCAGCAGCTTTTACGGGGGGGCCAATGAGCAGTTCTTC. Translating gives CASSFYGGANEQFF. The chain uses TRBV7-3 and TRBJ2-1, with 8 bases fitting TRBD2. V shed 3 bases, J shed 6 bases, and the junction held 4 bases outside the gene matches. Germline V lookup: CDR1 SGHTA, CDR2 FQGTGA. CDR3 size: 14 residues.

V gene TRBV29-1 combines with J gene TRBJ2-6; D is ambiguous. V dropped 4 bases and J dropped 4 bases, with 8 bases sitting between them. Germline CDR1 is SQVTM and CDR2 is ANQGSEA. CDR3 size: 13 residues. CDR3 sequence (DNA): TGCAGCGTTGCCCAGTCCGGGGCCAACGTCCTGACTTTC. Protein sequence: CSVAQSGANVLTF.

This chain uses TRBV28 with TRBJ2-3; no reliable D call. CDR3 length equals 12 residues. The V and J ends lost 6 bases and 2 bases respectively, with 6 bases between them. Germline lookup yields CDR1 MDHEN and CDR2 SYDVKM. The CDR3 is CASSSLTDTQYF. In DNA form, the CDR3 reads TGTGCCAGCAGCTCACTCACAGATACGCAGTATTTT. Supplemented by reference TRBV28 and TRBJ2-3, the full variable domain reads DVKVTQSSRYLVKRTGEKVFLECVQDMDHENMFWYRQDPGLGLRLIYFSYDVKMKEKGDIPEGYSVSREKKERFSLILESASTNQTSMYLCASSSLTDTQYFGPGTRLTVL.

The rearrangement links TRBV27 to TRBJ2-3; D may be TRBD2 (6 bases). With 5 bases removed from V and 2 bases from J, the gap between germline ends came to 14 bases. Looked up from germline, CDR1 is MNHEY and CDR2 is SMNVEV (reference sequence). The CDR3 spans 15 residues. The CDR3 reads CASSPWTKSTDTQYF. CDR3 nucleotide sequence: TGTGCCAGCAGTCCCTGGACTAAGTCCACAGATACGCAGTATTTT.

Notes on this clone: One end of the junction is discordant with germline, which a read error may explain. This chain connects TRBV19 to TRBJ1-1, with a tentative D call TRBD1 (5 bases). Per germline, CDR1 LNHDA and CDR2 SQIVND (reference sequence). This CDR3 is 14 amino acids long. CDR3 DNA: TGTGCCAGTAATATACCCGGTGGGGCCCGCGAAGCTTTCTTT. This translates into CASNIPGGAREAFF.

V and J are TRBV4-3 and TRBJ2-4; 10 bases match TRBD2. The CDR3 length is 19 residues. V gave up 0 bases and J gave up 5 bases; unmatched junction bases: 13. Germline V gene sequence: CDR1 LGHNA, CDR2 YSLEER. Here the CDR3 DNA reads TGCGCCAGCAGCCAAGACACGAAAACTAGCGGGGCCGCGGAAAACATTCAGTACTTC. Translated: CASSQDTKTSGAAENIQYF.

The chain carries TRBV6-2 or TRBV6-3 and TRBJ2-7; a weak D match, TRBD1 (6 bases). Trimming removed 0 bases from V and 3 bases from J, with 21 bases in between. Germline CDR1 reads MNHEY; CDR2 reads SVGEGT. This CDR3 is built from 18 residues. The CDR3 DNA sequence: TGTGCCAGCAGTTACTCCCCTTCAACAGGGTCGGGTGGCTACGAGCAGTACTTC. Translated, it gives CASSYSPSTGSGGYEQYF.

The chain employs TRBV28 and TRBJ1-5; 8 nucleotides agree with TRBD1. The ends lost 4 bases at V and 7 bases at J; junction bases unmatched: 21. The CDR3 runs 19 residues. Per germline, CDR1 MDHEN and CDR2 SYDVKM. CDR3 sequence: CASSWDVSRRGRLGQPQHF. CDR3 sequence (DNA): TGTGCCAGCAGTTGGGACGTAAGCCGCAGGGGGCGGCTGGGGCAGCCCCAGCATTTT.

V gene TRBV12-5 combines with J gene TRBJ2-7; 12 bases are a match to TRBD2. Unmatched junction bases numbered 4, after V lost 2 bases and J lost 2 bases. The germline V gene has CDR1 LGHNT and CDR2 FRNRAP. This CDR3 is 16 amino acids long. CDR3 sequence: CASGLTSGGPAYEQYF. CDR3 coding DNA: TGTGCTAGTGGTTTGACTAGCGGGGGGCCGGCCTACGAGCAGTACTTC.

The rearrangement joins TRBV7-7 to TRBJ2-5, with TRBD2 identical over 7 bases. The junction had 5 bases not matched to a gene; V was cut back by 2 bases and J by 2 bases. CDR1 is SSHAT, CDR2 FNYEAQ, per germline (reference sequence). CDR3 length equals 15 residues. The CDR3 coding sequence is TGTGCCAGCAGCTTATTCGCGGGGGAACAAGAGACCCAGTACTTC. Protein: CASSLFAGEQETQYF.

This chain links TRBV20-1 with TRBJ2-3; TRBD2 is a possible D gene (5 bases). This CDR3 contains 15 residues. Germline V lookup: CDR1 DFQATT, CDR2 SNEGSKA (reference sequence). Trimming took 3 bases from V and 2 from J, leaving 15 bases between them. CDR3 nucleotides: TGCAGTGCTAGTTGGGCGGGCATATTCACAGATACGCAGTATTTT. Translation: CSASWAGIFTDTQYF.

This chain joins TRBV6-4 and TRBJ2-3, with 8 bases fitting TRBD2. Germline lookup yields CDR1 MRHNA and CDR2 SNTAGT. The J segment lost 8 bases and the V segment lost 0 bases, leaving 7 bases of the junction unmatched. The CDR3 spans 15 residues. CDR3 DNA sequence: TGTGCCAGCAGTGACTCCGGGGGGGCCCTGGGTACGCAGTATTTT. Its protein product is CASSDSGGALGTQYF.

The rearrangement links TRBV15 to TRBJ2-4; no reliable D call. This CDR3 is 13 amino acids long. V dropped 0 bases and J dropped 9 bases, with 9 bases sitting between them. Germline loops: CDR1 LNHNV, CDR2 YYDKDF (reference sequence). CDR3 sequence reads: CATSREGGGIQYF. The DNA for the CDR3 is TGTGCCACCAGCAGAGAAGGCGGCGGCATTCAGTACTTC.

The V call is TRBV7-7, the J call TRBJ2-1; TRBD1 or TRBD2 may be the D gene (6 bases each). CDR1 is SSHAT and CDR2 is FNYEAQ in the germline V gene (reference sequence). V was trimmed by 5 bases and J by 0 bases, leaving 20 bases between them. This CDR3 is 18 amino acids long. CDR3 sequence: CASSPWGLGGSSYNEQFF. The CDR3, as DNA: TGTGCCAGCAGCCCTTGGGGCCTGGGGGGCAGCTCCTACAATGAGCAGTTCTTC.

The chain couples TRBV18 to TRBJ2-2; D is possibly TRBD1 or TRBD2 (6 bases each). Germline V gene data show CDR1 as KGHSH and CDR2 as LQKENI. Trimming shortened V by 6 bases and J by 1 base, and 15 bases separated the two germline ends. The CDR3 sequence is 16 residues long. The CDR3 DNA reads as TGTGCCAGCTCCCCCCGGGCGGGACAGAACACCGGGGAGCTGTTTTTT. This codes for CASSPRAGQNTGELFF.

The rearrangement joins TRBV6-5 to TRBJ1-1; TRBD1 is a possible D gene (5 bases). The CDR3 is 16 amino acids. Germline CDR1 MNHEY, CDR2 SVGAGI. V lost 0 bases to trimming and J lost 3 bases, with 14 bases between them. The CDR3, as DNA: TGTGCCAGCAGTTACTCGCGGCGGGGGTCGGACACTGAAGCTTTCTTT. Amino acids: CASSYSRRGSDTEAFF.

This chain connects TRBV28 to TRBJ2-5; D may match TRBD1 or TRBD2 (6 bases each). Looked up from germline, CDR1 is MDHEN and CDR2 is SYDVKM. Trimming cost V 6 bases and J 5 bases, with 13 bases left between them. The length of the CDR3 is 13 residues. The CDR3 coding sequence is TGTGCCAGCAGCAAGGGGGGTAGGGAGACCCAGTACTTC. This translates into CASSKGGRETQYF.

Written as DNA, the CDR3 is TGTGCCAGCAGTCCCGGGGGGGAAGGGAGCACTGAAGCTTTCTTT. Translated: CASSPGGEGSTEAFF. The chain is built from TRBV25-1 and TRBJ1-1, with a tentative D call TRBD1 (5 bases). The V and J ends lost 5 bases and 4 bases respectively, with 17 bases between them. Germline-derived CDR1 and CDR2 are MGHDK and SYGVNS. CDR3 length: 15 amino acids.

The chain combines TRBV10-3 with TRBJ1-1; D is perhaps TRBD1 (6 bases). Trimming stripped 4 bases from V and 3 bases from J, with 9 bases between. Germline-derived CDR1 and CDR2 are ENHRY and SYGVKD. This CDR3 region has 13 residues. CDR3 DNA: TGTGCCATCAGTGGGCAGGGGTACACTGAAGCTTTCTTT. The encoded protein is CAISGQGYTEAFF.

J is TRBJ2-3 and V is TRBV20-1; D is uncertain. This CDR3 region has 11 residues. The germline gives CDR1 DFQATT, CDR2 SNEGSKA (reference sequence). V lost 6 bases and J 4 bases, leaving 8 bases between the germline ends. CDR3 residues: CSASVSDTQYF. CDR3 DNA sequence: TGCAGTGCCTCAGTGTCAGATACGCAGTATTTT.

The CDR3 sequence is CASSGGRSSGYTDTQYF. The CDR3 region has the DNA TGTGCCAGCAGCGGAGGGCGAAGTAGCGGTTACACAGATACGCAGTATTTT. This chain uses TRBV9 with TRBJ2-3, with D possibly matching TRBD2 (6 bases). The germline V and J ends were trimmed by 3 bases and 2 bases, with 19 bases remaining between them. The CDR3 has 17 amino acids. The germline V gene encodes CDR1 SGDLS and CDR2 YYNGEE.

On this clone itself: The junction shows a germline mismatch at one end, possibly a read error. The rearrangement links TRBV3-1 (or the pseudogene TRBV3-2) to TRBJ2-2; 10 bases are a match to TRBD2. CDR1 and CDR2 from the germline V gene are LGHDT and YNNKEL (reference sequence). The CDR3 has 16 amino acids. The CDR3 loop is CASRQAGGMNTGELFF. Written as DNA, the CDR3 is TGTGCCAGCAGACAAGCGGGGGGGATGAACACCGGGGAGCTGTTTTTT.

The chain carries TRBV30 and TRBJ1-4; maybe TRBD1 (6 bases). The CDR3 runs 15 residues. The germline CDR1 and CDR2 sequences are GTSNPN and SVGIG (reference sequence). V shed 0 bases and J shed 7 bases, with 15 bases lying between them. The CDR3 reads CAWSVLGGGFEKLFF. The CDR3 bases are TGTGCCTGGAGTGTACTAGGGGGGGGATTTGAAAAACTGTTTTTT.

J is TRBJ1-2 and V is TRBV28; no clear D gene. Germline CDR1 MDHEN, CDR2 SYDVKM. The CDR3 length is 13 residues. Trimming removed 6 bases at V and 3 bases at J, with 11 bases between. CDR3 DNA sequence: TGTGCCAGCAGACCAGAATTTCACTATGGCTACACCTTC. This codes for CASRPEFHYGYTF.

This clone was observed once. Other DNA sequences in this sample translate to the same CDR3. For the CDR3, the DNA is TGTGCCAGCAGCTTAGCAGGGCGCGGCACCGGGGAGCTGTTTTTT. This gives the protein CASSLAGRGTGELFF. This chain joins TRBV7-2 and TRBJ2-2; no firm D call. The CDR3 runs 15 residues. V lost 0 bases to trimming and J lost 4 bases, with 9 bases between them. Germline assignment: CDR1 SGHTA and CDR2 FQGNSA.